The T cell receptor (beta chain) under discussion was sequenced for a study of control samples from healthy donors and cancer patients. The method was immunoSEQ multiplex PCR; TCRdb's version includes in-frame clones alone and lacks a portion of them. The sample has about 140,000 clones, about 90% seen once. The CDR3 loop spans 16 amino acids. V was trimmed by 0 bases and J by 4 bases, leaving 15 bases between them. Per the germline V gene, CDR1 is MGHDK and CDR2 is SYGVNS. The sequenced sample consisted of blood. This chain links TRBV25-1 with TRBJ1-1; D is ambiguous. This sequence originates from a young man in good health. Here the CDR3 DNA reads TGTGCCAGCAGTGAATACGGGGAGGGAGCGAGCACTGAAGCTTTCTTT. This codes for CASSEYGEGASTEAFF.